This TCR beta chain was documented in a study of blood T cell repertoires in COVID-19. Method: immunoSEQ multiplex PCR; TCRdb's copy keeps in-frame clones and lacks some. Among over 150,000 clones listed, about 88% were seen once. The specimen was peripheral blood. This TCR came from a man aged 25-45 years with acute or convalescent COVID-19.

The CDR3 sequence is CATSRRTGRPGEQYF. CDR3 coding DNA: TGTGCCACCAGCAGGAGGACAGGGCGCCCCGGCGAGCAGTACTTC. The chain combines TRBV15 with TRBJ2-7; 8 bases fit TRBD1. Germline CDR1 reads LNHNV; CDR2 reads YYDKDF (reference sequence). J was trimmed by 6 bases and V by 3 bases; bases with no gene match: 10. The CDR3 sequence is 15 residues long.